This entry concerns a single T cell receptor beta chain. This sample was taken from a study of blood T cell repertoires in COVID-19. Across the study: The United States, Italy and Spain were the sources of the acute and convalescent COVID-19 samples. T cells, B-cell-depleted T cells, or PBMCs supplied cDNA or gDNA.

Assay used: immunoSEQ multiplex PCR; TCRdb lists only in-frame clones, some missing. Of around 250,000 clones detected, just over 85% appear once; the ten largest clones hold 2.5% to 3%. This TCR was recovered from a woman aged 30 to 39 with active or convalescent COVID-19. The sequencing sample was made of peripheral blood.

The CDR3 sequence: CASSPRLFFPAAKTYEQYF. CDR3 sequence (DNA): TGTGCCAGCAGCCCCCGGTTATTCTTCCCCGCCGCCAAGACCTACGAGCAGTACTTC. V and J are TRBV6-2 or TRBV6-3 and TRBJ2-7; D is uncertain. This CDR3 is 19 amino acids long. Germline V lookup: CDR1 MNHEY, CDR2 SVGEGT. Trimming removed 6 bases at V and 2 bases at J, with 29 bases between.